In its sample, the clone carrying this T cell receptor (beta chain) is medium-sized (0.01 to 0.1%). CDR3 length equals 13 residues. Trimming left V 4 bases short and J 13 bases short, with 17 bases between. Germline V gene lookup returns CDR1 LGHDT and CDR2 YNNKEL (reference sequence). Described time point: before trial treatment. Primers targeting TRAV and TRBV primed first-strand cDNA, covering alpha and beta chains. A roughly 20-cycle PCR with a constant-region primer and V-primer adapter amplified TCRs. TCRdb called the reads again in MiXCR, with one record for every CDR3 protein. The data hold 85,000 to 95,000 distinct CDR3 sequences, with under 10% observed a single time. This record comes from a study of low-dose radiotherapy and immunotherapy resistance in tumors.

The sample consisted of PBMCs, taken before treatment. The V gene is TRBV3-1, the J gene TRBJ2-1; D uncertain. This sequence was found in a male donor with prostate cancer. CDR3 protein: CASSPAPHGRQFF. The CDR3 DNA reads TGTGCCAGCAGCCCGGCCCCACACGGTCGTCAGTTCTTC.